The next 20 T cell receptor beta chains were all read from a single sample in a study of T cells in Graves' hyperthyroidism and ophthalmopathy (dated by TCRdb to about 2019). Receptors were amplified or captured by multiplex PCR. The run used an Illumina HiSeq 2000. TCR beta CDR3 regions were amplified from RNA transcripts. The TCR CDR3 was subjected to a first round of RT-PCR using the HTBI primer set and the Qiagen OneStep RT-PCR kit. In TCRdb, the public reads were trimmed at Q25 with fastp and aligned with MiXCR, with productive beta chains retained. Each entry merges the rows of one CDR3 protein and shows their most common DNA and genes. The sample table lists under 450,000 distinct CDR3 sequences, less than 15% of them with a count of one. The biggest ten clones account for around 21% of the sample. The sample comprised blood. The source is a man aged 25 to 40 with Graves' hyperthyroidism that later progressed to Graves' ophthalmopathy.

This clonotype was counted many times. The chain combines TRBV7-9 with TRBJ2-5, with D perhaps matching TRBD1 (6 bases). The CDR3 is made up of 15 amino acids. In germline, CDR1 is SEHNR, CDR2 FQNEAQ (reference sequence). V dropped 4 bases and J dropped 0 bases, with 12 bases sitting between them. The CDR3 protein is CASSSGRDNQETQYF. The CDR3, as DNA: TGTGCCAGCAGCTCCGGTCGGGACAACCAAGAGACCCAGTACTTC.

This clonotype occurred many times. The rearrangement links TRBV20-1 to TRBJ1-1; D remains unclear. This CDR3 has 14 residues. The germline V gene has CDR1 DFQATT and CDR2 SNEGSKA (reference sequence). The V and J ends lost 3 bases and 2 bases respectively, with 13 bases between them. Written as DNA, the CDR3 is TGCAGTGCTAGTCATCATCGGGAAAACACTGAAGCTTTCTTT. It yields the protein CSASHHRENTEAFF.

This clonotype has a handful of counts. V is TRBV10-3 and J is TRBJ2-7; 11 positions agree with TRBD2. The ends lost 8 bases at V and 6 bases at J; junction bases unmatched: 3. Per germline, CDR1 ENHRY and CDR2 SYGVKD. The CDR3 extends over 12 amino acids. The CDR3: CAIGTSGSEQYF. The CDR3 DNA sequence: TGTGCCATCGGGACTAGCGGCAGCGAGCAGTACTTC.

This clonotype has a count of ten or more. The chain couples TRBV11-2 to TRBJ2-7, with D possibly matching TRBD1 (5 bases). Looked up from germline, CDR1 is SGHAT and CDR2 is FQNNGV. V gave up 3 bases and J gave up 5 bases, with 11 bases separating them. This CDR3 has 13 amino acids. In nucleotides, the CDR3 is TGTGCCAGCAGCTTGGGCAGGGTCGACGAGCAGTACTTC. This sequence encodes CASSLGRVDEQYF.

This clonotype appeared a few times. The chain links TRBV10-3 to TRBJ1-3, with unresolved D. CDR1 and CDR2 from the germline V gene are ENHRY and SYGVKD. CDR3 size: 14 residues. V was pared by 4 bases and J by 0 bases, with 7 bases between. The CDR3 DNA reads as TGTGCCATCAGTGCGGCAGTCTCTGGAAACACCATATATTTT. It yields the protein CAISAAVSGNTIYF.

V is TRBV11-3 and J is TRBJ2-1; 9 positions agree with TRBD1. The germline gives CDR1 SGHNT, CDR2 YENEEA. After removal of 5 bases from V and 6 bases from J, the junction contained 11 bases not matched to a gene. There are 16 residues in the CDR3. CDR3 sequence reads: CASSVSGTGPLNEQFF. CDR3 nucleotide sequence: TGTGCCAGCAGCGTATCCGGGACAGGGCCCCTCAATGAGCAGTTCTTC.

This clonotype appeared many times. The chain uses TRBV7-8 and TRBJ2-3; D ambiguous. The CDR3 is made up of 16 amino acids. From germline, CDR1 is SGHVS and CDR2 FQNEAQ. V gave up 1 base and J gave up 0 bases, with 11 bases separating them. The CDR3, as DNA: TGTGCCAGCAGCTTAGTCCACAGAATCAGCACAGATACGCAGTATTTT. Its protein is CASSLVHRISTDTQYF. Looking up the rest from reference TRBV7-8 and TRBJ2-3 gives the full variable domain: GAGVSQSPRYKVAKRGQDVALRCDPISGHVSLFWYQQALGQGPEFLTYFQNEAQLDKSGLPSDRFFAERPEGSVSTLKIQRTQQEDSAVYLCASSLVHRISTDTQYFGPGTRLTVL.

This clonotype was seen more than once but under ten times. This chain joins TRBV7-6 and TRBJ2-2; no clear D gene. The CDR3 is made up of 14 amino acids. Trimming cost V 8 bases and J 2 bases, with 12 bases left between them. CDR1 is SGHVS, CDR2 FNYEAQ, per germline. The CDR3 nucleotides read TGTGCCAGCCACGGGCGGCCTAACACCGGGGAGCTGTTTTTT. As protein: CASHGRPNTGELFF. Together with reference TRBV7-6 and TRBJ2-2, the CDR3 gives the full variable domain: GAGVSQSPRYKVTKRGQDVALRCDPISGHVSLYWYRQALGQGPEFLTYFNYEAQQDKSGLPNDRFSAERPEGSISTLTIQRTEQRDSAMYRCASHGRPNTGELFFGEGSRLTVL.

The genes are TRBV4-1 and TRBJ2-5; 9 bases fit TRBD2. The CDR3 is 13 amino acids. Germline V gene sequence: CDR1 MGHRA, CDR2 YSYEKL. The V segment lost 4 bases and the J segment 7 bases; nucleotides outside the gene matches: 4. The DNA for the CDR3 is TGCGCCAGCAGCCGGACGGGACTAGCGACCCAGTACTTC. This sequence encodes CASSRTGLATQYF.

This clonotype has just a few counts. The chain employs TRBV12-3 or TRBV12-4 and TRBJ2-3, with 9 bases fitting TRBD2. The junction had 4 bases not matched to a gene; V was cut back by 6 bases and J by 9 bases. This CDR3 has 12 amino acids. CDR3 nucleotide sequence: TGTGCCAGCAGGCGGGGGGGGAACACGCAGTATTTT. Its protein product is CASRRGGNTQYF.

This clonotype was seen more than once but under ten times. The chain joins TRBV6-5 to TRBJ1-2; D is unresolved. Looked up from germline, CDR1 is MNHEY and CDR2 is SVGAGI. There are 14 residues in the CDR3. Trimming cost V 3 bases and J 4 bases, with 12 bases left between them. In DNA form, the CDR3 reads TGTGCCAGCAGTTATGGTCCCGCTCCCTATGGCTACACCTTC. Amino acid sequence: CASSYGPAPYGYTF.

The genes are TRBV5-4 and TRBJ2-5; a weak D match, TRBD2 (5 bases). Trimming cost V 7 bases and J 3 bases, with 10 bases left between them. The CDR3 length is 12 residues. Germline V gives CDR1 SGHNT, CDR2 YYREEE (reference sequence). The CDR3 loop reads CASDTGKETQYF. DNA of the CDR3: TGTGCCAGCGACACGGGGAAAGAGACCCAGTACTTC.

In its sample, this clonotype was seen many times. The CDR3 sequence is CASSLGAGGDTEAFF. CDR3 DNA sequence: TGTGCCAGCAGCTTAGGGGCGGGAGGGGACACTGAAGCTTTCTTT. The chain joins TRBV7-9 to TRBJ1-1, with D perhaps matching TRBD1 (5 bases). The germline gives CDR1 SEHNR, CDR2 FQNEAQ (reference sequence). This CDR3 contains 15 residues. Between the trimmed V and J ends, which lost 1 base and 3 bases, there was a span of 12 bases.

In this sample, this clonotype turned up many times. For the CDR3, the DNA is TGCAGTGCTAGAGATCATGCCAGGGGAGGAGTTCAGCCCCAGCATTTT. It is translated as CSARDHARGGVQPQHF. The chain has TRBV20-1 and TRBJ1-5; tentative D call: TRBD1 (6 bases). Germline V CDR1 and CDR2: DFQATT, SNEGSKA (reference sequence). The CDR3 spans 16 residues. Trimming left V 0 bases short and J 6 bases short, with 18 bases between.

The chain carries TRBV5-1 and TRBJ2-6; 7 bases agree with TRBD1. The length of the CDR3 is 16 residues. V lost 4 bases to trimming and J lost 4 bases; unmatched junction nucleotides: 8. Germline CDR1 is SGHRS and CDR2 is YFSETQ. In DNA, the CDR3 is TGCGCCAGCAGCCCACAGACAGGGTCCGGGGCCAACGTCCTGACTTTC. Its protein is CASSPQTGSGANVLTF.

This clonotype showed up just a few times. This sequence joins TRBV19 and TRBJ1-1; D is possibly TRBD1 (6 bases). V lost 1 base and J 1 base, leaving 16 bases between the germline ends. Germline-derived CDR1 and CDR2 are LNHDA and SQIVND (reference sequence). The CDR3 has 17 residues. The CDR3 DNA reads TGTGCCAGTAGTATAGCCCGGGGGCGGAGGAGGAACACTGAAGCTTTCTTT. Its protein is CASSIARGRRRNTEAFF.

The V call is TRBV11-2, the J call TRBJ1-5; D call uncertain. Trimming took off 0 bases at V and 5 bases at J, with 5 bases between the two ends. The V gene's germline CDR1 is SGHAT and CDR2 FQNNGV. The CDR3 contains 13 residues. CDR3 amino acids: CASSLDRYQPQHF. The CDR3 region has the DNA TGTGCCAGCAGCTTAGATCGGTATCAGCCCCAGCATTTT.

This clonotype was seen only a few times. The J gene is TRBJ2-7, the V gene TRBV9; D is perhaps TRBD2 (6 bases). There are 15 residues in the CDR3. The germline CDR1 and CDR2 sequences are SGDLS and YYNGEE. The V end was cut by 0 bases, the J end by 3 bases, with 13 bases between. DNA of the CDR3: TGTGCCAGCAGCGTAGATCTCGGGGGAAACTACGAGCAGTACTTC. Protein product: CASSVDLGGNYEQYF.

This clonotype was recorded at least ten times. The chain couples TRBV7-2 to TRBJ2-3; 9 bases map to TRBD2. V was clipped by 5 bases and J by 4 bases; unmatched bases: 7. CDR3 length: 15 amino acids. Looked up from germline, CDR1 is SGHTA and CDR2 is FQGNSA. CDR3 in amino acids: CASSEGLAWSDTQYF. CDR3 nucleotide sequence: TGTGCCAGCAGCGAGGGACTAGCATGGTCAGATACGCAGTATTTT.

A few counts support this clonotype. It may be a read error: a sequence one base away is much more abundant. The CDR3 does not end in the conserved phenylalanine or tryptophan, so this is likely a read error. The CDR3 nucleotides are TGTGCCATCAACCTGACAGGGGCGAACACTGAAGCTTTCCTT. As protein: CAINLTGANTEAFL. The V gene is TRBV10-3, the J gene TRBJ1-1, with 8 bases that match TRBD1. V lost 7 bases to trimming and J lost 1 base; unmatched junction nucleotides: 5. CDR3 length: 14 amino acids. CDR1 is ENHRY, CDR2 SYGVKD, per germline.